This T cell receptor (beta chain) appears in the sequencing data of a study of graft-versus-host responses after intestinal transplantation. Study overall: After anti-thymocyte globulin induction, recipients took tacrolimus and steroids for approximately three years. Regarding the study as a whole: Elevated graft-versus-host to host-versus-graft clonal ratios in allografts were recorded for patients with graft-donor T cell macrochimerism.

A remark on this clone: The antigen is not known.

The repertoire was sequenced with immunoSEQ multiplex PCR; TCRdb's copy has only in-frame clones and lacks some. This sample has 70,000 to 95,000 clones, with 90% found just once. The CDR3 has 14 amino acids. V shed 5 bases and J 1 base; nucleotides not matched to a gene: 2. CDR1 and CDR2 from the germline V gene are SGHTA and FQGTGA. The starting material was unstimulated CD4+ T cells sorted from spleen or lymph node cells, obtained before intestinal transplant. The chain links TRBV7-3 to TRBJ1-1, with 9 positions matching TRBD1. The clonotype originates from a human donor who received an intestinal transplant. Here the CDR3 DNA reads TGTGCCAGCAGCCAGACAGGGGGGAACACTGAAGCTTTCTTT. This translates into CASSQTGGNTEAFF.